This TCR beta chain came from a study of T cell clones after liver transplantation. Study overall: Immunosuppression withdrawal was tried within 2 years after liver transplantation in this trial. A pre-transplant mixed lymphocyte reaction with TCRbeta sequencing defined graft-donor-reactive clones followed in post-transplant blood. Graft-donor-reactive sequences were compared with third-party-reactive TCRbeta sequences from pre-transplant mixed lymphocyte reactions. Study-wide results and limits: Migration into the graft, not deletion, may explain lost graft donor-reactive T cells.

Repertoires were generated with immunoSEQ multiplex PCR, while TCRdb's copy carries only in-frame clones and drops some. The sample carries about 74,000 clones, around 80% recorded once. Remarks on this clone: The antigen remains unidentified.

V gave up 3 bases and J gave up 7 bases; unmatched junction bases: 9. Germline CDR1 is SNHLY and CDR2 is FYNNEI. The CDR3 contains 15 residues. Sequenced material: CD4+ T cells from blood, taken before liver transplant. The receptor was isolated from a human donor who received a liver transplant. The chain links TRBV2 to TRBJ1-5; 7 positions agree with TRBD1. CDR3 nucleotides: TGTGCCAGCAGTGATAGTGCAGGGGGGGTGCAGCCCCAGCATTTT. It specifies CASSDSAGGVQPQHF.